This T cell receptor (beta chain) was retrieved from a study of blood T cells in healthy people across ages (dated by TCRdb to the mid-2010s). Concerning the study at large: Template switching captured roughly one uniquely barcoded TCR beta cDNA molecule per two T cells in model experiments. Using the same blood draw, the study looked at two additional independent replicas of 1 million unique cDNA reads for two donors, one aged 18 to 29 and the other aged 80 or older. To avoid experimental bias, donors of different ages were spread randomly across the sequencing lanes. The study measured age-related changes in TCR beta repertoire diversity using deep sequencing normalized with unique cDNA molecular identifiers. The donors were divided into four age groups: young (average around 15 years), middle-aged (approximately 42), aged (about 60) and long-lived (roughly 86).

Overall study results and their limits: Because profiling used bulk unsorted PBMCs, naive and antigen-experienced compartments could not be compared conclusively. Compared with the aged group, the long-lived group had more naive CD4+ T cells, fewer expanded clones and increased TCR diversity, suggesting age selection. There was a strong correlation between observed TCR beta diversity and the percentage of naive T cells measured by flow cytometry. Donor CMV infection status was unknown, potentially confounding age-related changes in expanded clonotypes. Estimates of total diversity from one million sequenced T cells were regarded as lower bounds and underestimates. As age increased, observed TCR beta diversity per million T cells dropped in a roughly linear way, and a significant reduction was already evident by age about 36.

Regarding this clonotype: The target of this receptor is not known. Per-base qualities were not stored, and no clone one base away is much larger.

Libraries were built with 5' RACE. The listed sequencing device is Illumina HiSeq 2500. A second about 7 to 11 cycle PCR used a sample-barcoded 5' primer and a J-beta primer mix. A unique molecular identifier was introduced onto each TCR beta cDNA molecule by a template-switch 5' adaptor carrying 12 random nucleotides. At least 2.5 million CDR3-containing paired-end reads were obtained from each sample. The Mint cDNA synthesis kit, primed by a TRBC-specific oligonucleotide, was used to synthesize first-strand cDNA from all RNA. All cDNA was treated with uracil-DNA glycosylase and then went through a first 18-cycle PCR with the universal primers M1SS and BC2_uni_R. On the study's bioinformatics: For normalization, 1 million high-quality reads were randomly selected from each sample, with every read carrying a distinct molecular identifier. Reads with shared molecular identifiers were discarded instead of being binned into consensus sequences. CDR3 identification, clonotype clustering and error correction used MiTCR with a Q25 quality threshold and the strictest error-elimination algorithm. A nonparametric unseen species model with Euler transformation was used to estimate lower-bound total TCR beta diversity. TCRdb's own reprocessing of the public reads used fastp at Q25 and MiXCR and kept productive beta chains. Each CDR3 protein appears once, grouped with its most common genes and DNA. The authors' filters were not applied to this entry. Recorded for this sample are 550,000 to 700,000 distinct CDR3 sequences; 27% of them occurred a single time. The ten top clones hold about a fifth of the sample.

The donors were 40 or so Caucasian individuals from Russia, aged about 6 to 100 years, who were systemically healthy. Each donor gave approximately 9.3 milliliters of peripheral blood, collected into EDTA-treated Vacutainer tubes. Ficoll-Paque density-gradient centrifugation was used to isolate PBMCs, with at least 6.5 million obtained per sample. Trizol reagent was used to extract total RNA from the PBMCs, yielding at least 5.5 micrograms per sample. Naive CD45RAhigh/CD27high T cell percentages were measured by flow cytometry on a PBMC aliquot from every donor. As encoded in the germline V gene (reference sequence), CDR1 is SEHNR while CDR2 is FQNEAQ. A distance of 16 bases separates the germline ends of V and J, which lose 7 bases and 4 bases respectively. From its cysteine to its phenylalanine, the CDR3 spans 14 amino acids. CDR3 DNA is the only sequence kept; it has 42 bases, read in frame from the first base.

The specimen was blood. The receptor was derived from a woman in her 70s in good health. This chain joins TRBV7-9 to TRBJ1-1; no D gene can be assigned with confidence. The CDR3 amino acid sequence is: CASTKDGWGTEAFF. The sequenced DNA is TGTGCCAGCACCAAGGACGGCTGGGGCACTGAAGCTTTCTTT.